The present entry profiles one T cell receptor beta chain with its context. Its antigen remains unknown. Donors were nominally healthy when sampled, though unrecorded immune exposures were likely. This entry is derived from a study of cytomegalovirus exposure and HLA in healthy donors. Overall study results and limits: It was reported in a later analysis that an Asian-associated ancestry cluster showed fewer N-insertions than the roughly 670-donor mean.

The PCR made use of 60 Vbeta and 13 Jbeta primers. Using immunoSEQ multiplex PCR, the repertoire was profiled, and TCRdb retains in-frame clones only, with some absent. The data contain roughly 77,000 clones, 55% to 75% of them singletons. CDR1 and CDR2 (germline): SNHLY, FYNNEI. V trimming: 6 bases; J trimming: 0 bases; junction bases outside the gene matches: 6. The CDR3 consists of 15 residues. The V and J genes are TRBV2 and TRBJ2-7; 9 nucleotides align to TRBD2. What was sequenced was PBMCs. The sequence derives from a woman in her thirties or forties in good health and CMV-seropositive. The CDR3 sequence is CASRTLAGGSYEQYF. DNA of the CDR3: TGTGCCAGCAGAACACTAGCGGGCGGCTCCTACGAGCAGTACTTC.